This T cell receptor (beta chain) stems from a study of cytomegalovirus exposure and HLA in healthy donors. Study-wide background: Unique TCR beta sequences numbering approximately 120 million came from 150 million to 200 million T cells in an earlier analysis. Membership in the Caucasian-associated ancestry cluster was found for around 81% of almost 400 genotyped donors. Study conclusions and caveats: Rare sequences made up most TCRs, while some public TCRs were found in many donors. A later analysis revealed that TCR association rates differed between HLA loci, peaking at DRB1 and bottoming out at HLA-C.

Primers for the PCR totalled 60 Vbeta and 13 Jbeta. This table comes from immunoSEQ multiplex PCR, and its TCRdb copy is limited to in-frame clones, with some not included. The sample lists more than 95,000 clones; 74% were seen once. The CDR3 contains 15 residues. Looked up from germline, CDR1 is SGHTA and CDR2 is FQGNSA. V was shortened by 4 bases and J by 1 base, with 13 bases between the two germline ends. About this clone itself: The antigen is not known.

This sequence originates from a woman aged 45 to 65 in good health and CMV-seropositive. Material: PBMCs. V gene TRBV7-2 combines with J gene TRBJ2-5; D remains unclear. CDR3 sequence: CASSWRPPTQETQYF. For the CDR3, the DNA is TGTGCCAGCAGCTGGCGGCCGCCTACCCAAGAGACCCAGTACTTC. The variable domain in full, completed from reference TRBV7-2 and TRBJ2-5, reads GAGVSQSPSNKVTEKGKDVELRCDPISGHTALYWYRQSLGQGLEFLIYFQGNSAPDKSGLPSDRFSAERTGGSVSTLTIQRTQQEDSAVYLCASSWRPPTQETQYFGPGTRLLVL.